This T cell receptor (beta chain) emerged from a study of cytomegalovirus exposure and HLA in healthy donors. Study results and limitations: CMV antigen specificity of three CMV-associated chains was confirmed in vitro. Among the most significant clusters, several appeared linked to common viral pathogens in a later analysis. The listing of approximately 160 TCR beta chains classed them as cytomegalovirus-associated.

Donors counted as nominally healthy when sampled, yet unrecorded immune exposures were likely. To note about this clone: Its antigen is not known.

The CDR3 has 14 amino acids. The trim removed 6 bases at V and 3 bases at J, leaving 7 bases unmatched. Looked up from germline, CDR1 is SQVTM and CDR2 is ANQGSEA. The PCR ran on 60 Vbeta and 13 Jbeta primers. TCRdb's copy holds only in-frame clones and misses some; the assay was immunoSEQ multiplex PCR. Here the sample spans about 200,000 clones, 65% to 80% being singletons. Sequencing was carried out using PBMCs. This chain joins TRBV29-1 and TRBJ2-7; 11 bases line up with TRBD1. This clonotype originated in a woman in her 30s in good health and CMV-seropositive. CDR3 coding DNA: TGCAGCGTCAGGGGGGGACAGGGGGGCTACGAGCAGTACTTC. Its protein is CSVRGGQGGYEQYF.